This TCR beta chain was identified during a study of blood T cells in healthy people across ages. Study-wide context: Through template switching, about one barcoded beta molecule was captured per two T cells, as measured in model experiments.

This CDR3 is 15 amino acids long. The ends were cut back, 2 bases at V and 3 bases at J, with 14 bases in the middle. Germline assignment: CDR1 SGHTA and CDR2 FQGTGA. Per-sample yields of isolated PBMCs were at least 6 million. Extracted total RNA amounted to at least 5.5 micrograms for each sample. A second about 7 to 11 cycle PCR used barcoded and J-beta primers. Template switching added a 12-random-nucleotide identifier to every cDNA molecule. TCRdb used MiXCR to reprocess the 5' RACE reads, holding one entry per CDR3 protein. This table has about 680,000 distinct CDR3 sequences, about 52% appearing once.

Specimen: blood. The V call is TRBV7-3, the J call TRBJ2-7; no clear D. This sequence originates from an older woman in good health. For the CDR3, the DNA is TGTGCCAGCAGCTTAGGATCAACTGGAAGCTACGAGCAGTACTTC. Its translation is CASSLGSTGSYEQYF.